This T cell receptor (beta chain) comes out of a study of T cell repertoires in cytomegalovirus infection. To note about this clonotype: Its antigen is undetermined.

TCRdb used MiXCR to reprocess the reads, holding one entry per CDR3 protein. The sample contains around 710,000 distinct CDR3 sequences, 29% of which appear only once. V dropped 1 base and J dropped 0 bases, with 12 bases sitting between them. The CDR3 spans 16 residues. The germline V gene has CDR1 LNHNV and CDR2 YYDKDF (reference sequence). This material consisted of cultured CD8+ T cells from PBMCs, taken from culture after CMV antigen stimulation. This clonotype was sampled from a human donor in good health (CMV status not recorded). Some clones in this sample may be carry-over from other donors' samples. The rearrangement links TRBV15 to TRBJ1-2; tentative D call: TRBD1 (6 bases). The CDR3 is CATSRVGGPANYGYTF. Here the CDR3 DNA reads TGTGCCACCAGCAGAGTCGGGGGGCCGGCTAACTATGGCTACACCTTC.